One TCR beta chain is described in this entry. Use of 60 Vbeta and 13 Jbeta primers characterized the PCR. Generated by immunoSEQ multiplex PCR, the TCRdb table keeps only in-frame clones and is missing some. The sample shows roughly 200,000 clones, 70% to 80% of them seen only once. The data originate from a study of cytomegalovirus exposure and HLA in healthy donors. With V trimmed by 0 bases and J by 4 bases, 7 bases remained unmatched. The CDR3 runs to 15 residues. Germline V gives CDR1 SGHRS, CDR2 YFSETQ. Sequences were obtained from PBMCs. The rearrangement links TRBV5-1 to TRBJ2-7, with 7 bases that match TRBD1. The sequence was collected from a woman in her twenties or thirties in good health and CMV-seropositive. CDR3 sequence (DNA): TGCGCCAGCAGCTTGGCCGGACAGGTTTATTACGAGCAGTACTTC. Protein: CASSLAGQVYYEQYF.